Below, 8 T cell receptor beta chains from the same sample are listed, as sequenced in a study of identical twins. TCRdb redid the calling of the 5' RACE reads with MiXCR, one entry per CDR3 protein. The table shows approximately 1.8 million distinct CDR3 sequences, with roughly 35% occurring only once. Sequencing input: cord blood. Receptors were obtained from a newborn girl in good health.

The chain recombines TRBV7-9 with TRBJ1-6; 8 bases fit TRBD1. Germline assignment: CDR1 SEHNR and CDR2 FQNEAQ (reference sequence). V shed 5 bases, J shed 7 bases, and the junction held 7 bases outside the gene matches. CDR3 size: 15 residues. The CDR3 reads CASSTQGAGNSPLHF. In nucleotides, the CDR3 is TGTGCCAGCAGCACTCAGGGGGCGGGGAATTCACCCCTCCACTTT.

The CDR3 sequence: CASSHLAGGPTDTQYF. The CDR3, as DNA: TGTGCCAGCAGCCATCTAGCGGGAGGGCCCACAGATACGCAGTATTTT. The genes are TRBV7-9 and TRBJ2-3; 12 bases line up with TRBD2. This CDR3 region has 16 residues. In germline, CDR1 is SEHNR, CDR2 FQNEAQ (reference sequence). The V segment lost 5 bases and the J segment 2 bases; nucleotides outside the gene matches: 5.

The chain joins TRBV28 to TRBJ2-2; D is possibly TRBD1 (5 bases). The germline V gene encodes CDR1 MDHEN and CDR2 SYDVKM. The CDR3 is 14 amino acids. Trimming stripped 5 bases from V and 4 bases from J, with 11 bases between. CDR3 bases: TGTGCCAGCAGTGGGGCCCTCTTCACCGGGGAGCTGTTTTTT. Translating it yields CASSGALFTGELFF.

The rearrangement uses TRBV20-1 and TRBJ1-6; D ambiguous. Germline V CDR1 and CDR2: DFQATT, SNEGSKA (reference sequence). The V end was cut by 5 bases, the J end by 5 bases, with 16 bases between. The CDR3 has 15 residues. CDR3 sequence reads: CSAPDPIGNNSPLHF. CDR3 nucleotide sequence: TGCAGTGCTCCGGACCCCATCGGGAATAATTCACCCCTCCACTTT.

This clonotype occurred a few times. The chain uses TRBV27 and TRBJ1-2, with D hard to call. The ends were cut back, 7 bases at V and 0 bases at J, with 9 bases in the middle. The CDR3 totals 13 residues. Germline V gene data show CDR1 as MNHEY and CDR2 as SMNVEV (reference sequence). The CDR3 region has the DNA TGTGCCAGCACGGCGGAGCCTAACTATGGCTACACCTTC. It encodes CASTAEPNYGYTF.

This clonotype was found a few times. The chain combines TRBV9 with TRBJ2-3; weak D call: TRBD2 (6 bases). This CDR3 has 15 residues. Looked up from germline, CDR1 is SGDLS and CDR2 is YYNGEE. The V and J ends lost 4 bases and 3 bases respectively, with 15 bases between them. The CDR3 region has the DNA TGTGCCAGCAGCCCTAGCGAGGTATGGACAGATACGCAGTATTTT. Amino acids: CASSPSEVWTDTQYF.

The chain has TRBV6-1 and TRBJ2-3; TRBD2 matches at 7 bases. CDR1 and CDR2 (germline): MNHNS, SASEGT. Trimming took 5 bases from V and 5 from J; bases not matched to a gene: 13. The CDR3 contains 16 residues. CDR3 residues: CASSPRTSGPRDTQYF. DNA of the CDR3: TGTGCCAGCAGTCCACGGACTAGTGGGCCGAGAGATACGCAGTATTTT.

This chain joins TRBV25-1 and TRBJ1-3; a possible D gene is TRBD1 (6 bases). The CDR3 sequence is 15 residues long. The V end lost 2 bases, the J end lost 0 bases, and 8 bases lay between the germline ends. Germline V gives CDR1 MGHDK, CDR2 SYGVNS. The CDR3 is CASSEPDSSGNTIYF. The CDR3 DNA is TGTGCCAGCAGTGAACCGGACAGCTCTGGAAACACCATATATTTT. Complete variable domain (other parts from reference TRBV25-1 and TRBJ1-3): EADIYQTPRYLVIGTGKKITLECSQTMGHDKMYWYQQDPGMELHLIHYSYGVNSTEKGDLSSESTVSRIRTEHFPLTLESARPSHTSQYLCASSEPDSSGNTIYFGEGSWLTVV.